A selection of T cell receptor beta chains follows, all from one sample in a study of cytomegalovirus exposure and HLA in healthy donors. Libraries were prepared by immunoSEQ multiplex PCR; TCRdb keeps only in-frame clonotypes and omits some of them. The data hold about 170,000 clones, with around 80% observed a single time. The source material was PBMCs. The receptor source for this set is a young woman in good health and CMV-seropositive. The CDR3 runs from the conserved cysteine through the conserved F or W. The D gene is left open where the match is weak. Where a row states a size, it is once, few, many or the class of an expanded clone; other rows omit it.

15	TRBV10-1	TRBD1	.	TRBJ1-1	TGCGCCAGCAGTGACCGAGGGACAGCGAACACTGAAGCTTTCTTT	CASSDRGTANTEAFF
15	TRBV9	TRBD1	.	TRBJ1-1	TGTGCCAGCAGCGTCGGACAGGGGGCGAACACTGAAGCTTTCTTT	CASSVGQGANTEAFF
13	TRBV10-3	TRBD1	once	TRBJ2-7	TGTGCCATCAGCAGGGACAGATCCTACGAGCAGTACTTC	CAISRDRSYEQYF
15	TRBV9	.	.	TRBJ1-6	TGTGCCAGCAGCACCCAGACAGGCGGCAATTCACCCCTCCACTTT	CASSTQTGGNSPLHF
15	TRBV30	TRBD2	.	TRBJ2-1	TGTGCCTGGAGTGTACTTGCGGGGGTCCCCGATGAGCAGTTCTTC	CAWSVLAGVPDEQFF
13	TRBV6-1	.	few	TRBJ1-6	TGTGCCACCCACGGGACTCATAATTCACCCCTCCACTTT	CATHGTHNSPLHF
14	TRBV5-1	TRBD1	once	TRBJ1-1	TGCGCCAGCAGCTCGCAGGGGGTAAGGACTGAAGCTTTCTTT	CASSSQGVRTEAFF
14	TRBV6-5	.	.	TRBJ1-1	TGTGCCAGCAGTCACTACGAGATGAACACTGAAGCTTTCTTT	CASSHYEMNTEAFF
13	TRBV7-9	.	.	TRBJ2-1	TGTGCCAGCAGCTTAGTGAAAGGGGTGGAGCAGTTCTTC	CASSLVKGVEQFF
16	TRBV5-1	TRBD2	.	TRBJ2-5	TGCGCCAGCACCCGGGGGGCACCGGGGGGGCAAGAGACCCAGTACTTC	CASTRGAPGGQETQYF
14	TRBV6-5	TRBD1	.	TRBJ1-1	TGTGCCAGCATTGGGGGACAGAAGAACACTGAAGCTTTCTTT	CASIGGQKNTEAFF
17	TRBV29-1	TRBD2	.	TRBJ2-1	TGCAGCGTTGAAGGGGGACTAGCGTTGAGCTCCTACAATGAGCAGTTCTTC	CSVEGGLALSSYNEQFF
14	TRBV6-1	TRBD1	few	TRBJ1-2	TGTGCCAGCAGTAAGACAGGGGGCGCCTATGGCTACACCTTC	CASSKTGGAYGYTF
15	TRBV7-2	.	.	TRBJ1-1	TGTGCCAGCAGCTTACAGGCACTCATGAACACTGAAGCTTTCTTT	CASSLQALMNTEAFF
16	TRBV7-9	TRBD1	few	TRBJ2-7	TGTGCCAGCAGCTCACCCGCCGGGACAGGGAGACACGAGCAGTACTTC	CASSSPAGTGRHEQYF
16	TRBV15	TRBD1	.	TRBJ2-5	TGTGCCACCAGCAGAGATTATCAGGGGGTTCGAGAGACCCAGTACTTC	CATSRDYQGVRETQYF
11	TRBV30	.	once	TRBJ1-2	TGTGCCCGTCGCGGGGGCGGTGGCTACACCTTC	CARRGGGGYTF
15	TRBV7-9	.	once	TRBJ1-1	TGTGCCAGCAGCCGCTTCGGGAAAGGGAACACTGAAGCTTTCTTT	CASSRFGKGNTEAFF
13	TRBV15	.	.	TRBJ1-1	TGTGCCACCAGCAGGGACTATAATGGGGGAGCTTTCTTT	CATSRDYNGGAFF
13	TRBV19	.	.	TRBJ1-5	TGTGCCAGTAGTATTCTCAGGGATCAGCCCCAGCATTTT	CASSILRDQPQHF
15	TRBV27	.	.	TRBJ1-6	TGTGCCAGCAGTTTAGGAGGGGATTATAATTCACCCCTCCACTTT	CASSLGGDYNSPLHF
16	TRBV4-1	.	.	TRBJ2-1	TGCGCCAGCAGCCAAAGGGACACCATCCTGAAAGATGAGCAGTTCTTC	CASSQRDTILKDEQFF
13	TRBV5-4	.	.	TRBJ2-5	TGTGCCAGCAGCTTGGGTCAGGCGGAGACCCAGTACTTC	CASSLGQAETQYF
15	TRBV6-5	.	few	TRBJ1-2	TGTGCCAGCAGTTACTCCCAGGGTTGGGGCTATGGCTACACCTTC	CASSYSQGWGYGYTF
14	TRBV10-3	TRBD2	.	TRBJ2-1	TGTGCCATCAGTGAGCTTACGGGGGGCAATGAGCAGTTCTTC	CAISELTGGNEQFF
15	TRBV6-7	TRBD1	.	TRBJ1-3	TGTGCCAGGGCGACAGGGGGATACTCTGGAAACACCATATATTTT	CARATGGYSGNTIYF
15	TRBV5-4	.	few	TRBJ1-6	TGTGCCAGCAGCTTGGACAGTCCCGAGGGTGGGGCCCTCCACTTT	CASSLDSPEGGALHF
16	TRBV9	.	.	TRBJ2-7	TGTGCCAGCAGCGTAGAGGAGGGAATCGGGTCCTACGAGCAGTACTTC	CASSVEEGIGSYEQYF
13	TRBV5-1	.	.	TRBJ2-7	TGCGCCAGCAGCTGGGGGACTGGCTACGAGCAGTACTTC	CASSWGTGYEQYF
15	TRBV27	TRBD1	few	TRBJ2-7	TGTGCCAGCAGGTTTCAGGGGACAGCTTACTACGAGCAGTACTTC	CASRFQGTAYYEQYF
18	TRBV4-3	.	.	TRBJ1-3	TGCGCCAGCAGCCAAGAAGGAGGAAGAACCGACTCTGGAAACACCATATATTTT	CASSQEGGRTDSGNTIYF
12	TRBV7-2	.	few	TRBJ2-2	TGTGCCAGCAGCTCCCGCACCGGGGAGCTGTTTTTT	CASSSRTGELFF
14	TRBV5-6	TRBD2	once	TRBJ2-1	TGTGCCAGCAGAGAAGCGGGGGGGAACAATGAGCAGTTCTTC	CASREAGGNNEQFF
15	TRBV6-1	TRBD2	.	TRBJ2-2	TGTGCCAGCAGTTTGGGACTAGCGGGACCTGGGGAGCTGTTTTTT	CASSLGLAGPGELFF
15	TRBV9	.	.	TRBJ1-4	TGTGCCAGCAGCCCAGAGGTACGGATTAATGAAAAACTGTTTTTT	CASSPEVRINEKLFF
15	TRBV18	TRBD1	.	TRBJ1-1	TGTGCCAGCTCACCCCCGACAGGGGAGATCACTGAAGCTTTCTTT	CASSPPTGEITEAFF
17	TRBV27	TRBD2	.	TRBJ2-6	TGTGCCACCCTGAAGATAGCGGGGGAAGCTGGGGCCAACGTCCTGACTTTC	CATLKIAGEAGANVLTF
15	TRBV6-5	TRBD1	.	TRBJ1-5	TGTGCCAGCAGTCCGGACAGGGCAAGCAATCAGCCCCAGCATTTT	CASSPDRASNQPQHF
15	TRBV27	TRBD2	.	TRBJ2-7	TGTGCCAGCAGTTGGGGACTAGCGGGGCCGGGGGAGCAGTACTTC	CASSWGLAGPGEQYF
15	TRBV7-2	TRBD1	few	TRBJ1-2	TGTGCCAGCAGCCCTGGACAGGGGAGAGGATATGGCTACACCTTC	CASSPGQGRGYGYTF
20	TRBV5-1	TRBD1	.	TRBJ2-1	TGCGCCAGCAGCTGGAACCGGGACAGGGTGCCTTTACCGAGCTACAATGAGCAGTTCTTC	CASSWNRDRVPLPSYNEQFF
14	TRBV7-7	.	.	TRBJ2-3	TGTGCCAGCAGTTTAAGCGGGCCGGGAGATACGCAGTATTTT	CASSLSGPGDTQYF
13	TRBV19	.	.	TRBJ1-5	TGTGCCAGCGACAGTTATAGCAATCAGCCCCAGCATTTT	CASDSYSNQPQHF
17	TRBV18	TRBD2	.	TRBJ2-1	TGTGCCAGCTCACCACGGAGCGGGGGGGCCGTCGTAAATGAGCAGTTCTTC	CASSPRSGGAVVNEQFF
15	TRBV6-5	TRBD2	once	TRBJ2-3	TGTGCCAGCAGACCACCGGGACTACACACAGATACGCAGTATTTT	CASRPPGLHTDTQYF
13	TRBV27	.	.	TRBJ2-5	TGTGCCAGCAGCCCGGACACAACGGAGACCCAGTACTTC	CASSPDTTETQYF
16	TRBV2	TRBD2	.	TRBJ2-7	TGTGCCAGCAGTGACCTTACTCGGGCGGGGGGGAGCGAGCAGTACTTC	CASSDLTRAGGSEQYF
14	TRBV7-9	.	.	TRBJ2-5	TGTGCCAGCAGCTTGGCGAGGGACCAAGAGACCCAGTACTTC	CASSLARDQETQYF
12	TRBV30	.	.	TRBJ2-1	TGTGCCTGGAGTGCCCACAGGGTTGAGCAGTTCTTC	CAWSAHRVEQFF
16	TRBV18	.	.	TRBJ1-5	TGTGCCAGCTCACCCCGCCAGACAGGCACTAATCAGCCCCAGCATTTT	CASSPRQTGTNQPQHF